The clone carrying this TCR beta chain was counted between two and nine times. Its antigen remains unidentified. The data stem from a study of identical twins. Overall study results and limits: While abundant cord blood beta clonotypes carried fewer insertions, memory repertoires showed no such pattern. Monozygotic twin pairs showed more out-of-frame TCR alpha sharing than models estimated.

TCRdb re-analysed the 5' RACE reads in MiXCR, keeping a single row per CDR3 protein. Altogether hundreds of thousands of distinct CDR3 sequences are present, 9% to 15% being singletons, with the ten largest covering just over 7%. This same sample was also taken into another study, of yellow fever vaccine responses in identical twins.

This TCR was recovered from a woman aged 18-30 years in good health. The sequencing input was CD8+ T cells sorted from blood.

In DNA, the CDR3 is TGTGCCAGCAGCCATAGGAACGCCGGATCCTACGAGCAGTACTTC. The encoded protein is CASSHRNAGSYEQYF. The rearrangement uses TRBV3-1 and TRBJ2-7; unclear D gene. Germline CDR1 and CDR2: LGHDT and YNNKEL (reference sequence). The CDR3 has 15 amino acids. The V and J ends lost 3 bases and 1 base respectively, with 13 bases between them.